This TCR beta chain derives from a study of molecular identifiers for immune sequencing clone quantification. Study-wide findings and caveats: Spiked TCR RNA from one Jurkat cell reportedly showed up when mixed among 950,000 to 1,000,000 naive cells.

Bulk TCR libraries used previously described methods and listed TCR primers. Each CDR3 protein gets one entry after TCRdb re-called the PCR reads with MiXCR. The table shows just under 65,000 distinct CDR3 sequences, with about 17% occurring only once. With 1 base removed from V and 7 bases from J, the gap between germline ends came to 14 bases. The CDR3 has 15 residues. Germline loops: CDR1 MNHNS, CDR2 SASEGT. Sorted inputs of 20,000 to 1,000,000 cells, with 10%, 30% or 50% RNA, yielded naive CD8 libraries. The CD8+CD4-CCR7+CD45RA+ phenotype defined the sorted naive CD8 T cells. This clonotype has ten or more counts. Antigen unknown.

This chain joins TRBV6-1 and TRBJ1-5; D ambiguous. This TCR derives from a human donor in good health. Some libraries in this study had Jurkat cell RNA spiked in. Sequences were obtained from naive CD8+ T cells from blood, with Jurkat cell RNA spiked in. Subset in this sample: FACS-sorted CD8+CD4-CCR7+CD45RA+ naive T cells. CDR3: CASSEGQGVRQPQHF. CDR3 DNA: TGTGCCAGCAGTGAAGGCCAAGGAGTTCGGCAGCCCCAGCATTTT.